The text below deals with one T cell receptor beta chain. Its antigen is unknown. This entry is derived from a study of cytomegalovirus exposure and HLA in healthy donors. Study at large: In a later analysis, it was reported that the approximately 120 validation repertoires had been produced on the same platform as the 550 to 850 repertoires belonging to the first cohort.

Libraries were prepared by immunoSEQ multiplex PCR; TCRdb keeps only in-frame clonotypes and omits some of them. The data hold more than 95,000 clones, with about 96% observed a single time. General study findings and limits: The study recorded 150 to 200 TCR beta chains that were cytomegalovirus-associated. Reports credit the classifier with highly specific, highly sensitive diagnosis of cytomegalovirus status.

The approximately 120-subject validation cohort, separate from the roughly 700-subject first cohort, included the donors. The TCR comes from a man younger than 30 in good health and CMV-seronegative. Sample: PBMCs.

CDR3 sequence: CASSQVLTGGYGYTF. The DNA for the CDR3 is TGCGCCAGCAGCCAAGTATTAACAGGGGGGTATGGCTACACCTTC. The V and J genes are TRBV4-1 and TRBJ1-2, with 8 nucleotides matching TRBD1. Germline V gives CDR1 MGHRA, CDR2 YSYEKL. There are 15 residues in the CDR3. Trimming took 1 base from V and 5 from J; bases not matched to a gene: 6.